The 9 T cell receptor beta chains below were found in one sample sequenced in a study of blood T cell repertoires in COVID-19. Data came from immunoSEQ multiplex PCR; TCRdb stores just in-frame clones and leaves some out. The table has 300,000 to 350,000 clones, about 90% seen once. Source material: peripheral blood. These receptors all come from a woman aged 18-29 years who had recovered from COVID-19.

The chain employs TRBV6-5 and TRBJ1-1; D uncertain. V was clipped by 5 bases and J by 2 bases, with 15 bases between them. The CDR3 spans 15 residues. Germline values: CDR1 MNHEY, CDR2 SVGAGI. The CDR3, as DNA: TGTGCCAGCAGTCTAGCGACGGAACTAAACACTGAAGCTTTCTTT. Protein product: CASSLATELNTEAFF.

This clone was counted once. The rearrangement links TRBV6-1 to TRBJ2-3, with 7 bases lining up with TRBD1. Germline lookup yields CDR1 MNHNS and CDR2 SASEGT. This CDR3 contains 15 residues. V was pared by 1 base and J by 4 bases, with 5 bases of the junction left unmatched. The CDR3 sequence is CASSEVDRRPDTQYF. In nucleotides, the CDR3 is TGTGCCAGCAGTGAAGTGGACAGGCGGCCAGATACGCAGTATTTT.

The J gene is TRBJ2-1, the V gene TRBV5-4, with 8 bases lining up with TRBD2. Germline loops: CDR1 SGHNT, CDR2 YYREEE (reference sequence). V lost 6 bases and J lost 8; bases outside the gene matches: 10. The length of the CDR3 is 14 residues. For the CDR3, the DNA is TGTGCCAGCACCCCGGGGCGGGAGGTCGATGAGCAGTTCTTC. Its translation: CASTPGREVDEQFF. Full variable domain (missing parts from reference TRBV5-4 and TRBJ2-1): ETGVTQSPTHLIKTRGQQVTLRCSSQSGHNTVSWYQQALGQGPQFIFQYYREEENGRGNFPPRFSGLQFPNYSSELNVNALELDDSALYLCASTPGREVDEQFFGPGTRLTVL.

This clone was counted only a few times. The rearrangement uses TRBV5-1 and TRBJ2-1; tentatively, D is TRBD2 (7 bases). This CDR3 spans 15 amino acids. CDR1 is SGHRS and CDR2 is YFSETQ in the germline V gene. Trimming shortened V by 5 bases and J by 8 bases, and 20 bases separated the two germline ends. CDR3 loop: CASSYEERDIDEQFF. CDR3 DNA sequence: TGCGCCAGCAGTTATGAGGAGCGGGACATCGATGAGCAGTTCTTC.

This chain links TRBV4-3 with TRBJ2-1; no clear D. CDR1 is LGHNA, CDR2 YSLEER, per germline. V shed 0 bases and J shed 11 bases, with 17 bases lying between them. This CDR3 is 15 amino acids long. The CDR3 DNA sequence: TGCGCCAGCAGCCAAGATCTGTTTTCCACGGTCCAGCAGTTCTTC. Its translation: CASSQDLFSTVQQFF.

The gene calls are TRBV29-1 and TRBJ1-5; a possible D gene is TRBD1 (6 bases). This CDR3 spans 12 amino acids. Between the trimmed V and J ends, which lost 6 bases and 3 bases, there was a span of 9 bases. Per the germline V gene, CDR1 is SQVTM and CDR2 is ANQGSEA. The CDR3 DNA reads TGCAGCGTGGGGGCCCCCAATCAGCCCCAGCATTTT. This translates into CSVGAPNQPQHF.

The chain couples TRBV3-1 (or the pseudogene TRBV3-2) to TRBJ2-1; D gene uncertain. The CDR3 sequence is 12 residues long. V shed 1 base and J shed 5 bases, with 3 bases lying between them. Germline-derived CDR1 and CDR2 are LGHDT and YNNKEL (reference sequence). The CDR3 DNA reads as TGTGCCAGCAGCCAAGTAAACAATGAGCAGTTCTTC. It encodes CASSQVNNEQFF.

V usage is TRBV5-4 and J usage is TRBJ1-3, with D maybe TRBD1 (5 bases). Germline V gene data show CDR1 as SGHNT and CDR2 as YYREEE (reference sequence). The V and J ends lost 2 bases and 1 base respectively, with 13 bases between them. The CDR3 extends over 16 amino acids. Written as DNA, the CDR3 is TGTGCCAGCAGCTTCGGTCAGGGCCGTTCTGGAAACACCATATATTTT. It is translated as CASSFGQGRSGNTIYF.

The rearrangement links TRBV12-3 or TRBV12-4 to TRBJ1-5; 10 bases are shared with TRBD1. Trimming removed 4 bases from V and 9 bases from J; junction bases left unmatched: 3. The CDR3 loop spans 13 amino acids. The CDR3 nucleotides read TGTGCCAGCAGTTCGACAGGGGGCGGGCCCCAGCATTTT. This codes for CASSSTGGGPQHF.